This record concerns one T cell receptor beta chain sequence. The data belong to a study of response to subunit inactivated influenza vaccine. The germline CDR1 and CDR2 sequences are SGHVS and FQNEAQ. The CDR3 is 18 residues long. J gave up 7 bases and V 1 base, and 17 bases lay outside the gene matches. From the RT-PCR reads, TCRdb called clonotypes with MiXCR, one entry per CDR3 protein. The profile shows about 700,000 distinct CDR3 sequences, around 15% of them singletons. Here the sequenced sample was PBMCs from blood, taken 14 to 15 days before vaccination. This rearrangement joins TRBV7-8 to TRBJ2-5; 8 bases map to TRBD2. The TCR sequence derives from a man aged 45-65 years who received an inactivated influenza vaccine. The CDR3 nucleotides are TGTGCCAGCAGCTTAGGGGACAAGGCGGGAGGAAGATTGGGGACCCAGTACTTC. Amino acid sequence: CASSLGDKAGGRLGTQYF. Drawing the rest from reference TRBV7-8 and TRBJ2-5, the complete variable domain is GAGVSQSPRYKVAKRGQDVALRCDPISGHVSLFWYQQALGQGPEFLTYFQNEAQLDKSGLPSDRFFAERPEGSVSTLKIQRTQQEDSAVYLCASSLGDKAGGRLGTQYFGPGTRLLVL.